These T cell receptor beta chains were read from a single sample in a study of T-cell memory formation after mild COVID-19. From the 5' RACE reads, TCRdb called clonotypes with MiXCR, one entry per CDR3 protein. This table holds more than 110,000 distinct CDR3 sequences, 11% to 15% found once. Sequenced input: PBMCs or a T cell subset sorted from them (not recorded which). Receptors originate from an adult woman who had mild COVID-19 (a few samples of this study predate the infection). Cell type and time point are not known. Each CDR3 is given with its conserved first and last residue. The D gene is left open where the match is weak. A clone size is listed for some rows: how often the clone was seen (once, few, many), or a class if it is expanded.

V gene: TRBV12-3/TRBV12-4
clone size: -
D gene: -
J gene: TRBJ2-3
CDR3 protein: CASSLAVHSTDTQYF
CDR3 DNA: TGTGCCAGCAGTTTAGCGGTACATAGCACAGATACGCAGTATTTT

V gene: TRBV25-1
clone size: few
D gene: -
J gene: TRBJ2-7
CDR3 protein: CASSAQGGGSYEQYF
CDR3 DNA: TGTGCCAGCAGTGCCCAGGGAGGGGGGTCCTACGAGCAGTACTTC

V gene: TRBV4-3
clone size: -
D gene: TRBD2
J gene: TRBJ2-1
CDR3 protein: CASSQLAGEAYNEQFF
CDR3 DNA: TGCGCCAGCAGCCAATTAGCGGGAGAGGCTTACAATGAGCAGTTCTTC

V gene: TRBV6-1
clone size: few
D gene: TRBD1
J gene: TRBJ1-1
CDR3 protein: CASSIHRGLTTEAFF
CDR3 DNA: TGTGCCAGCAGTATCCACAGGGGGCTGACCACTGAAGCTTTCTTT

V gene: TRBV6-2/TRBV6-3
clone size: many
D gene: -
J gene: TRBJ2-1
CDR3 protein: CASSYTRYNEQFF
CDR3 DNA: TGTGCCAGCAGTTACACAAGATACAATGAGCAGTTCTTC

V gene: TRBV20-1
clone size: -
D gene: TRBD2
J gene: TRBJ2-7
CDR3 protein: CSARDLAAGGPQPHEQYF
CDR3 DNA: TGCAGTGCTAGAGATTTGGCAGCGGGAGGGCCGCAACCCCACGAGCAGTACTTC

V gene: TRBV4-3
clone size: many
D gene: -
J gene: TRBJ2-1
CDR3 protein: CASSRAESSYNEQFF
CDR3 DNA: TGCGCCAGCAGCCGGGCGGAAAGCTCCTACAATGAGCAGTTCTTC

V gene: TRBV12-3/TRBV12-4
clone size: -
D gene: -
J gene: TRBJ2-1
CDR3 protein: CASSLGPLYNEQFF
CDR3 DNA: TGTGCCAGCAGCCTGGGGCCCCTATACAATGAGCAGTTCTTC

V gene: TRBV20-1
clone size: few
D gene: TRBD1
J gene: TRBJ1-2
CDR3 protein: CSARAPGQGAHGYTF
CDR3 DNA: TGCAGTGCTAGAGCACCGGGACAGGGGGCGCATGGCTACACCTTC

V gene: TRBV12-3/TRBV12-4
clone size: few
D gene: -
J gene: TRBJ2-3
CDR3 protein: CASSSEGRFADTQYF
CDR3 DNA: TGTGCCAGCAGTTCCGAAGGGAGGTTCGCAGATACGCAGTATTTT

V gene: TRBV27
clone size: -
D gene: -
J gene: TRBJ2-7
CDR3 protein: CASMGVLYEQYF
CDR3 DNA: TGTGCCAGCATGGGAGTTCTCTACGAGCAGTACTTC

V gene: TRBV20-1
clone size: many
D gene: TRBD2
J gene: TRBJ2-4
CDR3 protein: CSARKLAGGPNIQYF
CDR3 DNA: TGCAGTGCTAGAAAGCTAGCGGGGGGGCCGAACATTCAGTACTTC

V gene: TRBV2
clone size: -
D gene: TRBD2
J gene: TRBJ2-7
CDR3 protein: CASRASGGLYEQYF
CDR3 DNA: TGTGCCAGCAGGGCTAGCGGGGGACTCTACGAGCAGTACTTC

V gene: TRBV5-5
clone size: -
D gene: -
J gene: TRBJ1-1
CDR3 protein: CASSLFTRMDTEAFF
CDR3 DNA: TGTGCCAGCAGCTTGTTTACCCGGATGGACACTGAAGCTTTCTTT

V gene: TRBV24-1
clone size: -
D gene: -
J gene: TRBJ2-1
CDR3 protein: CATSDLPRPNEQFF
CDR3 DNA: TGTGCCACCAGTGATTTACCTAGACCCAATGAGCAGTTCTTC

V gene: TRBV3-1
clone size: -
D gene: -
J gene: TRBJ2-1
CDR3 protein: CASSQAGLPRHNEQFF
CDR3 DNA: TGTGCCAGCAGCCAAGCCGGACTACCCCGACACAATGAGCAGTTCTTC

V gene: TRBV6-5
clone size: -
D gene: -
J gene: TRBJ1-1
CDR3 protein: CASSYGAAGEAFF
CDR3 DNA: TGTGCCAGCAGTTACGGGGCCGCAGGGGAAGCTTTCTTT

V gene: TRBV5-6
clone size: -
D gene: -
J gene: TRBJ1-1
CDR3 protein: CASSGLVGTGERNEAFF
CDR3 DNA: TGTGCCAGCAGCGGATTAGTCGGGACGGGTGAGCGTAATGAAGCTTTCTTT

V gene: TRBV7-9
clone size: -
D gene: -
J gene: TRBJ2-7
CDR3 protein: CASSLGPGVVNEQYF
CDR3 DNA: TGTGCCAGCAGCTTAGGGCCAGGGGTGGTAAACGAGCAGTACTTC

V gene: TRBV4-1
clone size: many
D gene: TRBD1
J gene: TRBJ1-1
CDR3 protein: CASSQDGVQGAEAFF
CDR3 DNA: TGCGCCAGCAGCCAAGATGGGGTACAGGGGGCGGAAGCTTTCTTT

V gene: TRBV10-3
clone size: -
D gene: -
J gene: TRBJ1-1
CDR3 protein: CAISDSPGGAGVTEAFF
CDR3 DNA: TGTGCCATCAGTGACTCCCCCGGGGGGGCTGGAGTCACTGAAGCTTTCTTT

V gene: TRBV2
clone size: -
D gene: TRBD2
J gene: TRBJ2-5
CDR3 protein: CASWGGGPYQETQYF
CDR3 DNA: TGTGCCAGCTGGGGCGGGGGGCCCTACCAAGAGACCCAGTACTTC

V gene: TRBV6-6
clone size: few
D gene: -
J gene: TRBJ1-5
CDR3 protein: CASRGVDSNQPQHF
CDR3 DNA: TGTGCCAGCCGGGGGGTGGATAGCAATCAGCCCCAGCATTTT

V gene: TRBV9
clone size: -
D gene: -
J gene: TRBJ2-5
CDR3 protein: CASTETGTGMGETQYF
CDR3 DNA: TGTGCCAGCACCGAAACAGGGACCGGGATGGGAGAGACCCAGTACTTC

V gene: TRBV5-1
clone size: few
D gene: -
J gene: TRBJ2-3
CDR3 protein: CASSLEARGDTDTQYF
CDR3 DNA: TGCGCCAGCAGCTTGGAGGCCAGGGGGGACACAGATACGCAGTATTTT

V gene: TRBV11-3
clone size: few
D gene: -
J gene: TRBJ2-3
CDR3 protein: CASSLVGEDTQYF
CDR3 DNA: TGTGCCAGCAGCTTAGTCGGGGAAGATACGCAGTATTTT

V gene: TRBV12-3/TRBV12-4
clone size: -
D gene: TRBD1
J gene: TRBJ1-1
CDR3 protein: CASGIPQGVNTEAFF
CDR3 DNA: TGTGCCAGCGGAATCCCACAGGGGGTTAACACTGAAGCTTTCTTT

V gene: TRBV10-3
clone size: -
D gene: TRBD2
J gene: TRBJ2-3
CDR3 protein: CAISESEGLAGRTDTQYF
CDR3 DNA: TGTGCCATCAGTGAGTCGGAGGGACTAGCGGGACGAACAGATACGCAGTATTTT

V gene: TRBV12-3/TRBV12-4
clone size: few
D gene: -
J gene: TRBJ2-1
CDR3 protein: CASSEGHSSYNEQFF
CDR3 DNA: TGTGCCAGCAGTGAAGGACATAGCTCCTACAATGAGCAGTTCTTC

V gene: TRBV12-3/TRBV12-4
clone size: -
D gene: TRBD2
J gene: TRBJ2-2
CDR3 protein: CASRSAGGPGTGELFF
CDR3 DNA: TGTGCCAGCAGATCAGCGGGAGGGCCGGGGACCGGGGAGCTGTTTTTT

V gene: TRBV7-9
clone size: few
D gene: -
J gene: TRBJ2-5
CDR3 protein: CASSSSTSSETQYF
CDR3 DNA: TGTGCCAGCAGCTCCTCAACTAGCTCAGAGACCCAGTACTTC

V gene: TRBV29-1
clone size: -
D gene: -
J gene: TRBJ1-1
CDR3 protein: CSVVGPRAFF
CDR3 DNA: TGCAGCGTTGTAGGGCCCCGGGCTTTCTTT

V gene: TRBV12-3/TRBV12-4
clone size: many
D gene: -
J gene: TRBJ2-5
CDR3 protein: CASSPSDDGETQYF
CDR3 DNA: TGTGCCAGCAGTCCATCGGACGACGGAGAGACCCAGTACTTC

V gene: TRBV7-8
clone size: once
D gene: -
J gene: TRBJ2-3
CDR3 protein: CASVHSYSTDTQYF
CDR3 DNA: TGTGCCAGCGTCCACAGTTATAGCACAGATACGCAGTATTTT

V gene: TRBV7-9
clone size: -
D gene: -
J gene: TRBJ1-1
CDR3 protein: CASSTPAGSEAFF
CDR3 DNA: TGTGCCAGCAGCACACCGGCAGGATCTGAAGCTTTCTTT

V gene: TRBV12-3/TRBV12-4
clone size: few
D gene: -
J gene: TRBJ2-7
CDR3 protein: CASSFRGFDEQYF
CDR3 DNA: TGTGCCAGCAGTTTCCGGGGGTTCGACGAGCAGTACTTC

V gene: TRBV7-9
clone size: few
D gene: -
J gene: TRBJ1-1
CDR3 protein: CASSPRYDTEAFF
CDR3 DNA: TGTGCCAGCAGCCCCCGTTACGACACTGAAGCTTTCTTT

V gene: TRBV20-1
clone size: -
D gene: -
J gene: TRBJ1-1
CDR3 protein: CSARPDLMNTEAFF
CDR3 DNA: TGCAGTGCTAGACCGGACCTCATGAACACTGAAGCTTTCTTT

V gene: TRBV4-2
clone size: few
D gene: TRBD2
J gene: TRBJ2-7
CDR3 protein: CASSQDQGGRLAGVGYEQYF
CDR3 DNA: TGTGCCAGCAGCCAAGATCAAGGGGGTCGACTAGCGGGAGTAGGGTACGAGCAGTACTTC

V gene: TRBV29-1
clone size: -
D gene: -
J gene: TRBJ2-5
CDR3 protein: CSVDHPGGTQYF
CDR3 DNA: TGCAGCGTTGATCACCCGGGCGGGACCCAGTACTTC

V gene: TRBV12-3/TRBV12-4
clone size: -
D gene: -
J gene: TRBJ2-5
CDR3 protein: CASSPELVETQYF
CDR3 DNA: TGTGCCAGCAGTCCCGAACTAGTCGAGACCCAGTACTTC

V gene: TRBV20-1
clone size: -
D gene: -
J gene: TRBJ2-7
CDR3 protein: CSARDGAYEQYF
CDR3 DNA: TGCAGTGCTAGAGACGGGGCCTACGAGCAGTACTTC

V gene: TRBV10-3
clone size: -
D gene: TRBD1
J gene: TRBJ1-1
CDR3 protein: CAIRQGVLTDTEAFF
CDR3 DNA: TGTGCCATCCGACAGGGGGTCCTTACGGACACTGAAGCTTTCTTT

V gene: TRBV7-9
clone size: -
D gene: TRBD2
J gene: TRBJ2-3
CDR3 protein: CASSFRLAGVIDTQYF
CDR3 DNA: TGTGCCAGCAGCTTCCGACTAGCGGGGGTTATAGATACGCAGTATTTT

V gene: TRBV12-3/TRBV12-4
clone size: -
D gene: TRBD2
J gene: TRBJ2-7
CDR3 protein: CASSSGGLAGGNEQYF
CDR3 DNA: TGTGCCAGCAGTTCCGGGGGACTAGCGGGGGGAAACGAGCAGTACTTC

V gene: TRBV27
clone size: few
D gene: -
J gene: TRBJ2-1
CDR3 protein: CASIFINEQFF
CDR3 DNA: TGTGCCAGCATTTTTATAAATGAGCAGTTCTTC

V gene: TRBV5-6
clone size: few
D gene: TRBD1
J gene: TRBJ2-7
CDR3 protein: CASSPSLWGQGNEQYF
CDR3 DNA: TGTGCCAGCAGCCCATCCCTTTGGGGACAGGGTAACGAGCAGTACTTC